Detailed here is one T cell receptor (beta chain). The antigen remains undetermined. The data were taken from a study of cytomegalovirus exposure and HLA in healthy donors. Study observations and caveats: Researchers counted 150 to 200 TCR beta chains as cytomegalovirus-associated. Clusters of TCRs from the first cohort tended to co-occur in the roughly 120 validation repertoires (as a later analysis found).

Separation from the roughly 670-subject first cohort characterized the roughly 110-subject validation cohort, to which the donors belonged. Some clones are missing from TCRdb's copy, which holds only in-frame ones; the method was immunoSEQ multiplex PCR. Here the sample spans about 110,000 clones, around nine tenths being singletons. Germline V lookup: CDR1 SEHNR, CDR2 FQNEAQ (reference sequence). V shed 5 bases and J shed 0 bases, with 11 bases lying between them. CDR3 size: 15 residues. The J gene is TRBJ2-1, the V gene TRBV7-9, with TRBD2 as a possible D gene (5 bases). This clonotype originated in a young woman in good health and CMV-seropositive. The sample comprised PBMCs. The CDR3, as DNA: TGTGCCAGCAGCCACCCGGGGAGCTCCTACAATGAGCAGTTCTTC. Translating it yields CASSHPGSSYNEQFF.